One T cell receptor beta chain is described in this entry. The target antigen is unknown. Only in-frame clones appear in the TCRdb table, and some are missing; sequencing was by immunoSEQ multiplex PCR. The sample records about 48,000 clones, over 90% being singletons. Germline V CDR1 and CDR2: MGHDK, SYGVNS. The CDR3 consists of 17 residues. V lost 1 base and J lost 1, with 17 bases in between. The entry originates in a study of graft-versus-host responses after intestinal transplantation. On the study more broadly: Following induction with anti-thymocyte globulin, all recipients were given tacrolimus and steroids for two to four years. Findings and limits, study-wide: Early post-transplant HvG declines showed an association with peak circulating GvH clone levels. There were GvH clones found in recipient marrow, and some of them appeared first in ileum or blood.

The sequence came from a human donor who was the organ donor for an intestinal transplant. This material consisted of unstimulated CD4+ T cells sorted from spleen or lymph node cells, taken before transplant. V and J are TRBV25-1 and TRBJ2-7; TRBD2 is a possible D gene (5 bases). The CDR3 DNA sequence: TGTGCCAGCAGTGAATCAAGAATTCGAGGGAGTTCCTACGAGCAGTACTTC. Its translation is CASSESRIRGSSYEQYF.